Following are 23 T cell receptor beta chains from one sample sequenced in a study of blood T cell repertoires in COVID-19. TCRdb keeps only in-frame clones here, not all; method: immunoSEQ multiplex PCR. The table lists 60,000 to 90,000 clones, less than 90% of them singletons. The sequenced sample was peripheral blood. Receptor source: a man aged 55 to 70 with active or convalescent COVID-19.

V is TRBV7-9 and J is TRBJ1-3; D call uncertain. CDR3 size: 14 residues. Germline CDR1 and CDR2: SEHNR and FQNEAQ (reference sequence). The germline V and J ends were trimmed by 1 base and 4 bases, with 8 bases remaining between them. The CDR3: CASSLVTRGNTIYF. Here the CDR3 DNA reads TGTGCCAGCAGCTTAGTGACACGGGGAAACACCATATATTTT.

This clone was found a few times. This sequence joins TRBV6-1 and TRBJ2-1; 12 nucleotides line up with TRBD2. Germline V gene lookup returns CDR1 MNHNS and CDR2 SASEGT. V lost 4 bases to trimming and J lost 2 bases; unmatched junction nucleotides: 12. The length of the CDR3 is 19 residues. CDR3 bases: TGTGCCAGCAGTGGAAGACTAGCGGGGGCCCTATTTACCTACAATGAGCAGTTCTTC. Its translation is CASSGRLAGALFTYNEQFF.

This clone has only a few counts. The chain uses TRBV7-9 and TRBJ1-4, with 7 bases fitting TRBD1. Germline V CDR1 and CDR2: SEHNR, FQNEAQ (reference sequence). CDR3 length: 16 amino acids. After removal of 5 bases from V and 8 bases from J, the junction contained 14 bases not matched to a gene. The CDR3 coding sequence is TGTGCCAGCAGCCTGCTAGGACAGGCGGTAGGGGAAAAACTGTTTTTT. This translates into CASSLLGQAVGEKLFF. Based on the CDR3 plus reference TRBV7-9 and TRBJ1-4, the full variable domain is DTGVSQNPRHKITKRGQNVTFRCDPISEHNRLYWYRQTLGQGPEFLTYFQNEAQLEKSRLLSDRFSAERPKGSFSTLEIQRTEQGDSAMYLCASSLLGQAVGEKLFFGSGTQLSVL.

CDR3 protein: CASSLPGQGNSYEQYF. Here the CDR3 DNA reads TGTGCCAGCAGCTTGCCGGGACAGGGGAATTCCTACGAGCAGTACTTC. This chain connects TRBV7-2 to TRBJ2-7; 10 positions agree with TRBD1. The germline CDR1 and CDR2 sequences are SGHTA and FQGNSA. The CDR3 extends over 16 amino acids. Germline trimming cut 3 bases from V and 1 base from J; bases unmatched to any gene: 6.

The table lists this clone with a count of one. J is TRBJ1-5 and V is TRBV19, with D tentatively TRBD1 (6 bases). There are 13 residues in the CDR3. V was pared by 7 bases and J by 8 bases, with 15 bases between. Per germline, CDR1 LNHDA and CDR2 SQIVND (reference sequence). In nucleotides, the CDR3 is TGTGCCAGTACTCTGGGGGGGCTGGAGCCCCAGCATTTT. Its protein is CASTLGGLEPQHF.

The V gene is TRBV6-6, the J gene TRBJ1-2; no definite D call. Germline V lookup: CDR1 MNHNY, CDR2 SVGAGI (reference sequence). CDR3 length equals 12 residues. The V gene lost 10 bases and the J gene lost 4 bases, with 13 bases spanning the gap. The CDR3 region is CATTEGLYGYTF. CDR3 coding DNA: TGTGCCACTACCGAGGGCCTCTATGGCTACACCTTC.

This rearrangement joins TRBV7-6 to TRBJ1-2; D is perhaps TRBD1 (5 bases). The CDR3 is 17 amino acids. Germline V gives CDR1 SGHVS, CDR2 FNYEAQ. V lost 2 bases and J 6 bases, leaving 22 bases between the germline ends. The CDR3 DNA follows: TGTGCCAGCAGCTTAAACGGGGGGAGCTCTTCACTCAATGGCTACACCTTC. Translation gives CASSLNGGSSSLNGYTF.

This chain uses TRBV7-2 with TRBJ2-7, with TRBD2 identical over 8 bases. J lost 3 bases, V lost 0 bases, and 4 bases had no gene match. This CDR3 is 15 amino acids long. Germline values: CDR1 SGHTA, CDR2 FQGNSA. CDR3 loop: CASSLAHGGGYEQYF. The CDR3 nucleotides read TGTGCCAGCAGCTTAGCGCACGGGGGGGGCTACGAGCAGTACTTC.

This clone was picked up one time. The V gene is TRBV3-1 (or the pseudogene TRBV3-2), the J gene TRBJ1-5, with 9 bases that match TRBD1. Per the germline V gene, CDR1 is LGHDT and CDR2 is YNNKEL (reference sequence). V lost 5 bases and J lost 6; bases outside the gene matches: 5. This CDR3 comprises 14 residues. CDR3 DNA: TGTGCCAGCAGCAAAGGACAGGGGACTCAGCCCCAGCATTTT. Residues: CASSKGQGTQPQHF.

The CDR3 sequence: CASSLSRGMNTEAFF. The CDR3 region has the DNA TGTGCCAGCAGTTTATCACGGGGGATGAACACTGAAGCTTTCTTT. This chain links TRBV27 with TRBJ1-1; TRBD1 might be the D (5 bases). This CDR3 has 15 amino acids. Trimming cost V 0 bases and J 0 bases, with 8 bases left between them. Germline V CDR1 and CDR2: MNHEY, SMNVEV (reference sequence).

The count of this clone is one. The chain is built from TRBV10-3 and TRBJ1-5, with D possibly being TRBD1 (6 bases). Looked up from germline, CDR1 is ENHRY and CDR2 is SYGVKD. This CDR3 has 13 residues. The V gene lost 2 bases and the J gene lost 4 bases, with 6 bases spanning the gap. CDR3 region: CAISERGNQPQHF. The CDR3, as DNA: TGTGCCATCAGTGAGAGGGGGAATCAGCCCCAGCATTTT.

This sequence joins TRBV11-3 and TRBJ2-7; TRBD2 is a possible D gene (5 bases). V dropped 5 bases and J dropped 6 bases, with 11 bases sitting between them. CDR3 size: 12 residues. Per the germline V gene, CDR1 is SGHNT and CDR2 is YENEEA. The CDR3 region has the DNA TGTGCCAGCAGCCTATACAGCGGCGAGCAGTACTTC. Protein product: CASSLYSGEQYF.

This clone appeared a few times. This sequence joins TRBV4-2 and TRBJ2-7; 9 positions match TRBD1. Germline CDR1 LGHNA, CDR2 YNFKEQ. The junction had 6 bases not matched to a gene; V was cut back by 3 bases and J by 6 bases. The CDR3 runs 14 residues. The CDR3 sequence: CASSQGQGGSEQYF. The DNA of the CDR3 is TGTGCCAGCAGCCAGGGACAGGGTGGGAGCGAGCAGTACTTC.

CDR3: CASSLGLPGQGRNNEQFF. The CDR3 coding sequence is TGCGCCAGCAGCCTGGGGTTACCGGGACAGGGGAGGAACAATGAGCAGTTCTTC. The chain has TRBV5-1 and TRBJ2-1; 10 nucleotides match TRBD1. With 4 bases clipped from V and 5 bases from J, the junction kept 15 bases outside the gene matches. The CDR3 contains 18 residues. The germline V gene has CDR1 SGHRS and CDR2 YFSETQ.

The V gene is TRBV5-5, the J gene TRBJ1-5; the match to TRBD1 covers 10 bases. V lost 3 bases and J lost 7; bases outside the gene matches: 7. CDR3 length: 15 residues. CDR1 and CDR2 from the germline V gene are SGHKS and YYEKEE (reference sequence). CDR3 in amino acids: CASSSGTGDGQPQHF. The CDR3, as DNA: TGTGCCAGCAGCTCCGGGACAGGGGATGGGCAGCCCCAGCATTTT.

V is TRBV19 and J is TRBJ2-5, with TRBD1 matching over 9 bases. V lost 4 bases, J lost 6 bases, and 9 bases stayed unmatched. The CDR3 is 15 residues long. Per germline, CDR1 LNHDA and CDR2 SQIVND (reference sequence). CDR3: CASSKTGTGSQTQYF. Here the CDR3 DNA reads TGTGCCAGTAGTAAGACCGGGACAGGGAGTCAGACCCAGTACTTC. The full variable domain, with the rest looked up from reference TRBV19 and TRBJ2-5, is DGGITQSPKYLFRKEGQNVTLSCEQNLNHDAMYWYRQDPGQGLRLIYYSQIVNDFQKGDIAEGYSVSREKKESFPLTVTSAQKNPTAFYLCASSKTGTGSQTQYFGPGTRLLVL.

This chain connects TRBV19 to TRBJ1-4; D gene uncertain. Germline-derived CDR1 and CDR2 are LNHDA and SQIVND (reference sequence). The CDR3 has 14 amino acids. Deletions cut 8 bases from V and 7 bases from J, with 17 bases between. The CDR3 sequence: CASADPSRGEKLFF. The DNA for the CDR3 is TGTGCCAGTGCTGACCCCTCCCGGGGTGAAAAACTGTTTTTT.

The rearrangement uses TRBV11-3 and TRBJ2-3; 7 nucleotides align to TRBD2. V shed 0 bases and J 1 base; nucleotides not matched to a gene: 7. The CDR3 extends over 17 amino acids. Germline CDR1 SGHNT, CDR2 YENEEA. CDR3 bases: TGTGCCAGCAGCTTAGAAGGGTCAAGCGGGGGCACAGATACGCAGTATTTT. This translates into CASSLEGSSGGTDTQYF.

This clone has only a few counts. The chain carries TRBV11-2 and TRBJ2-3; D unclear. The V and J ends lost 1 base and 4 bases respectively, with 9 bases between them. The CDR3 has 14 amino acids. Germline CDR1 is SGHAT and CDR2 is FQNNGV. CDR3 DNA: TGTGCCAGCAGCTTAGCGGTGCCCGCAGATACGCAGTATTTT. It is translated as CASSLAVPADTQYF.

This clone showed up just a few times. The V gene is TRBV5-1, the J gene TRBJ2-5, with 12 positions matching TRBD2. The germline V gene has CDR1 SGHRS and CDR2 YFSETQ. V trimming: 5 bases; J trimming: 4 bases; junction bases outside the gene matches: 6. CDR3 size: 15 residues. Here the CDR3 reads CASRDRLAGAETQYF. The CDR3 nucleotides read TGCGCCAGCAGGGATCGACTAGCGGGGGCAGAGACCCAGTACTTC.

V usage is TRBV21-1 and J usage is TRBJ1-5; the D call of TRBD1 is as the table states it, not checked on the DNA. TRBV21-1 is labeled a pseudogene. The CDR3 spans 15 residues. The CDR3 spells CASSAGTGRDQPQHF. CDR3 nucleotides: TGTGCCAGCTCTGCTGGGACAGGGCGTGATCAGCCCCAGCATTTT.

This chain uses TRBV7-2 with TRBJ2-3; D is perhaps TRBD1 (5 bases). Germline V gives CDR1 SGHTA, CDR2 FQGNSA. With 5 bases removed from V and 3 bases from J, the gap between germline ends came to 18 bases. The CDR3 sequence is 16 residues long. The CDR3 loop reads CASSARQFSGTDTQYF. The CDR3 DNA reads TGTGCCAGCAGCGCCCGACAGTTTTCTGGGACAGATACGCAGTATTTT.

This clone was counted once. V usage is TRBV10-3 and J usage is TRBJ2-1; D perhaps matches TRBD2 (5 bases). CDR1 is ENHRY, CDR2 SYGVKD, per germline. This CDR3 contains 14 residues. With 6 bases removed from V and 3 bases from J, the gap between germline ends came to 12 bases. The CDR3 loop is CAIRVEGVYNEQFF. CDR3 DNA sequence: TGTGCCATCAGGGTAGAGGGAGTCTACAATGAGCAGTTCTTC.